The clone carrying this T cell receptor (beta chain) was seen once. In germline, CDR1 is KGHSH, CDR2 LQKENI. With V trimmed by 4 bases and J by 3 bases, 9 bases remained unmatched. The CDR3 consists of 16 residues. This entry comes from a study of blood T cell repertoires in COVID-19. Method: immunoSEQ multiplex PCR; TCRdb's copy keeps in-frame clones and lacks some. The table has roughly 200,000 clones, around four fifths seen once. Sample: peripheral blood. The receptor's source is an elderly woman with active or convalescent COVID-19. The J gene is TRBJ1-5, the V gene TRBV18; 7 positions agree with TRBD1. CDR3 region: CASSRQGGRSNQPQHF. CDR3 nucleotide sequence: TGTGCCAGCTCACGGCAGGGGGGACGTTCCAATCAGCCCCAGCATTTT.